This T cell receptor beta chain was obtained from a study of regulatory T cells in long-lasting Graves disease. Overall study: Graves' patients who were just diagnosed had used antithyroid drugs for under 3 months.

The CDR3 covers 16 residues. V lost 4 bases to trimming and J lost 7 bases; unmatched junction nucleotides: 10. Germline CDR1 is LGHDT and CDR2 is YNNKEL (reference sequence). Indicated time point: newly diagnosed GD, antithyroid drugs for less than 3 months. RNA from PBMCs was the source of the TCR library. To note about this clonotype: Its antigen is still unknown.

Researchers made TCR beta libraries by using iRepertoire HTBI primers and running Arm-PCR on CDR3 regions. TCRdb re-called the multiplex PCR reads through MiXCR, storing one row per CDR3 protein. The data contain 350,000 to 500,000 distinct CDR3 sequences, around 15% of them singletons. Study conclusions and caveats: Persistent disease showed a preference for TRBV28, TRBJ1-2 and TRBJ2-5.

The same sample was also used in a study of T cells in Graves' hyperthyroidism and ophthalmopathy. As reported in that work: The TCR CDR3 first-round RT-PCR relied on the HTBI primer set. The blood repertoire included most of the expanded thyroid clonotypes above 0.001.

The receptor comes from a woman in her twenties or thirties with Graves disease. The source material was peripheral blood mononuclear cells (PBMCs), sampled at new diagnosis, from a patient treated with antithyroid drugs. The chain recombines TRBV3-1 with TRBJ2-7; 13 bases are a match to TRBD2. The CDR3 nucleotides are TGTGCCAGCAGCCCTCCGGGACTAGCGGGATCTGGGGAGCAGTACTTC. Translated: CASSPPGLAGSGEQYF.